One sample yielded the 32 T cell receptor beta chains listed below, sequenced in a study of shared T cell receptors in the human thymus. TCRdb's table, derived via immunoSEQ multiplex PCR, lists solely in-frame clones and lacks some. This table has hundreds of thousands of clones, about 89% appearing once. The data were also submitted as part of a second study, on human thymus T cells.

The sample consisted of thymocytes. These TCRs come from a boy less than two years old with a congenital heart defect.

The rearrangement links TRBV6-1 to TRBJ1-5, with no clear D. Trimming shortened V by 4 bases and J by 0 bases, and 7 bases separated the two germline ends. Germline V gene lookup returns CDR1 MNHNS and CDR2 SASEGT. The CDR3 consists of 14 residues. In nucleotides, the CDR3 is TGTGCCAGCAGTGGAGATTATAGCAATCAGCCCCAGCATTTT. Protein product: CASSGDYSNQPQHF.

The rearrangement joins TRBV7-2 to TRBJ2-5; TRBD2 aligns across 8 bases. Trimming at V came to 2 bases and at J to 5 bases, leaving 13 bases not matched to a gene. Per the germline V gene, CDR1 is SGHTA and CDR2 is FQGNSA. The length of the CDR3 is 17 residues. DNA for the CDR3: TGTGCCAGCAGCTTATTCTTCCCCGCGCGGGAGGAGGAGACCCAGTACTTC. It translates to CASSLFFPAREEETQYF.

This clone was observed once. The gene calls are TRBV5-1 and TRBJ2-5; 9 bases agree with TRBD1. The closer fit of TRBJ2-7 to the DNA end suggests the J call may be wrong. In germline, CDR1 is SGHRS, CDR2 YFSETQ. The CDR3 totals 16 residues. The CDR3 sequence: CASSLVVGTGTYEQYF. In nucleotides, the CDR3 is TGCGCCAGCAGCTTGGTCGTCGGGACAGGGACCTACGAGCAGTACTTC.

A note on this clone: Distinct nucleotide sequences in the sample also encode this CDR3. The chain combines TRBV7-6 with TRBJ1-6; perhaps TRBD1 as D (5 bases). Trimming took off 4 bases at V and 3 bases at J, with 10 bases between the two ends. The CDR3 extends over 15 amino acids. Germline values: CDR1 SGHVS, CDR2 FNYEAQ. The CDR3 region has the DNA TGTGCCAGCAGCTCCCTGGACAACTATAATTCACCCCTCCACTTT. Its protein is CASSSLDNYNSPLHF. The complete variable domain, with remaining parts taken from reference TRBV7-6 and TRBJ1-6, reads GAGVSQSPRYKVTKRGQDVALRCDPISGHVSLYWYRQALGQGPEFLTYFNYEAQQDKSGLPNDRFSAERPEGSISTLTIQRTEQRDSAMYRCASSSLDNYNSPLHFGNGTRLTVT.

This clone has a single count. The V call is TRBV2, the J call TRBJ2-7, with 12 positions matching TRBD2. CDR3 length equals 15 residues. The ends lost 6 bases at V and 2 bases at J; junction bases unmatched: 5. CDR1 is SNHLY, CDR2 FYNNEI, per germline. The CDR3, as DNA: TGTGCCAGCAGCGCAGGACTAGCGGGGCCCTACGAGCAGTACTTC. Its translation is CASSAGLAGPYEQYF.

This clone occurred a few times. The chain has TRBV28 and TRBJ2-7; TRBD1 matches at 10 bases. Germline V gives CDR1 MDHEN, CDR2 SYDVKM. The CDR3 consists of 13 residues. Germline trimming cut 6 bases from V and 5 bases from J; bases unmatched to any gene: 4. The DNA for the CDR3 is TGTGCCAGCAGGGGACAGGGGAATAACGAGCAGTACTTC. Protein product: CASRGQGNNEQYF. Filled out from reference TRBV28 and TRBJ2-7, the complete variable domain reads DVKVTQSSRYLVKRTGEKVFLECVQDMDHENMFWYRQDPGLGLRLIYFSYDVKMKEKGDIPEGYSVSREKKERFSLILESASTNQTSMYLCASRGQGNNEQYFGPGTRLTVT.

This clone showed up just once. This chain links TRBV27 with TRBJ1-1, with TRBD1 identical over 7 bases. The CDR3 spans 15 residues. V gave up 6 bases and J gave up 4 bases; unmatched junction bases: 11. In germline, CDR1 is MNHEY, CDR2 SMNVEV (reference sequence). CDR3 loop: CASRGRDRHVTEAFF. CDR3 sequence (DNA): TGTGCCAGCAGGGGTCGGGACAGACACGTCACTGAAGCTTTCTTT.

This chain links TRBV21-1 with TRBJ2-1; the D call TRBD1 from the table was never checked on the DNA. TRBV21-1 is tagged as a pseudogene. This CDR3 spans 11 amino acids. The CDR3 spells CASQTGEEQFF. The CDR3 coding sequence is TGTGCCAGCCAAACAGGGGAGGAGCAGTTCTTC.

The chain employs TRBV4-3 and TRBJ1-1; TRBD1 matches 10 bases. The germline CDR1 and CDR2 sequences are LGHNA and YSLEER. The CDR3 runs 15 residues. The V and J ends lost 4 bases and 5 bases, in that order; junction bases with no gene match: 7. The CDR3 region has the DNA TGCGCCAGCAGCCTCGGGACAGGGGATGGAACTGAAGCTTTCTTT. Its protein product is CASSLGTGDGTEAFF.

V and J are TRBV4-3 and TRBJ1-1; 9 bases are shared with TRBD1. CDR3 length: 18 residues. Germline CDR1 reads LGHNA; CDR2 reads YSLEER. V trimming: 0 bases; J trimming: 0 bases; junction bases outside the gene matches: 8. CDR3 nucleotide sequence: TGCGCCAGCAGCCAAGATAGACCGACAGGGGGGATGAACACTGAAGCTTTCTTT. Residues: CASSQDRPTGGMNTEAFF.

The chain joins TRBV11-2 to TRBJ1-1; D is uncertain. CDR1 and CDR2 from the germline V gene are SGHAT and FQNNGV. The CDR3 has 12 residues. The ends were cut back, 5 bases at V and 7 bases at J, with 11 bases in the middle. CDR3 coding DNA: TGTGCCAGCAGCATGCTCGAGTTTGAAGCTTTCTTT. Amino acids: CASSMLEFEAFF.

The chain uses TRBV10-3 and TRBJ2-7, with 9 bases lining up with TRBD1. Germline CDR1 ENHRY, CDR2 SYGVKD. V gave up 6 bases and J gave up 2 bases; unmatched junction bases: 5. The CDR3 length is 14 residues. CDR3 in amino acids: CAIRTGTGTYEQYF. CDR3 DNA: TGTGCCATCAGGACCGGGACAGGGACCTACGAGCAGTACTTC.

V usage is TRBV25-1 and J usage is TRBJ1-2; 7 bases match TRBD1. Per the germline V gene, CDR1 is MGHDK and CDR2 is SYGVNS. V trimming: 1 base; J trimming: 3 bases; junction bases outside the gene matches: 5. The CDR3 is made up of 15 amino acids. CDR3 coding DNA: TGTGCCAGCAGTGAATCGGTAGGGGGCGACTATGGCTACACCTTC. Its protein product is CASSESVGGDYGYTF.

The sample holds one count of this clone. V usage is TRBV6-5 and J usage is TRBJ1-2; no firm D call. V lost 0 bases to trimming and J lost 5 bases, with 16 bases between them. The germline gives CDR1 MNHEY, CDR2 SVGAGI. The CDR3 contains 16 residues. The CDR3 nucleotides read TGTGCCAGCAGTTACTCGCGTGCGGGAGACCGATATGGCTACACCTTC. Translation: CASSYSRAGDRYGYTF.

This chain joins TRBV5-5 and TRBJ1-5; D is unclear. Trimming shortened V by 0 bases and J by 3 bases, and 10 bases separated the two germline ends. The CDR3 length is 15 residues. From germline, CDR1 is SGHKS and CDR2 YYEKEE (reference sequence). CDR3 in amino acids: CASSLVHTLNQPQHF. DNA for the CDR3: TGTGCCAGCAGCTTGGTCCATACTCTCAATCAGCCCCAGCATTTT.

The V and J genes are TRBV6-5 and TRBJ1-3; TRBD1 matches at 9 bases. CDR1 is MNHEY, CDR2 SVGAGI, per germline. The CDR3 is made up of 16 amino acids. The J segment lost 5 bases and the V segment lost 4 bases, leaving 9 bases of the junction unmatched. The CDR3 sequence: CASSLSDRGERNTIYF. For the CDR3, the DNA is TGTGCCAGCAGTTTGTCGGACAGGGGCGAGAGAAACACCATATATTTT.

The rearrangement uses TRBV2 and TRBJ1-2; D is perhaps TRBD1 (5 bases). This CDR3 region has 12 residues. Per germline, CDR1 SNHLY and CDR2 FYNNEI. V lost 5 bases and J 4 bases, leaving 8 bases between the germline ends. The CDR3 is CASSRQSYGYTF. CDR3 DNA: TGTGCCAGCAGTCGACAGAGCTATGGCTACACCTTC. Full variable domain (remainder filled in from reference TRBV2 and TRBJ1-2): EPEVTQTPSHQVTQMGQEVILRCVPISNHLYFYWYRQILGQKVEFLVSFYNNEISEKSEIFDDQFSVERPDGSNFTLKIRSTKLEDSAMYFCASSRQSYGYTFGSGTRLTVV.

This rearrangement joins TRBV28 to TRBJ2-7; D remains unclear. Trimming shortened V by 6 bases and J by 0 bases, and 15 bases separated the two germline ends. The CDR3 length is 15 residues. Looked up from germline, CDR1 is MDHEN and CDR2 is SYDVKM. The CDR3 reads CASSPWAQSSYEQYF. CDR3 in DNA: TGTGCCAGCAGCCCTTGGGCGCAGAGCTCCTACGAGCAGTACTTC.

The chain recombines TRBV2 with TRBJ1-3; D remains ambiguous. The CDR3 contains 17 residues. V lost 0 bases and J 2 bases, leaving 14 bases between the germline ends. Germline V gene sequence: CDR1 SNHLY, CDR2 FYNNEI. The chain's CDR3 is CASSEAGLGRPGNTIYF. The CDR3 DNA reads as TGTGCCAGCAGTGAAGCTGGGCTTGGTCGGCCTGGAAACACCATATATTTT.

The V and J genes are TRBV19 and TRBJ2-5; D is unclear. The V end lost 3 bases, the J end lost 0 bases, and 8 bases lay between the germline ends. Per the germline V gene, CDR1 is LNHDA and CDR2 is SQIVND (reference sequence). The CDR3 has 14 residues. The CDR3 DNA reads TGTGCCAGTAGTATTGAGAGCCACCAAGAGACCCAGTACTTC. The encoded protein is CASSIESHQETQYF.

The chain is built from TRBV21-1 and TRBJ2-5; whether TRBD1, the table's D call, matches the DNA was not checked. TRBV21-1 is deemed a pseudogene. The CDR3 runs to 15 residues. The CDR3 DNA reads as TGTGCCAGCAGCAAAGGGGGCCAAAAACAGGAGACCCAGTACTTC. Protein product: CASSKGGQKQETQYF.

The rearrangement joins TRBV29-1 to TRBJ2-5, with D possibly TRBD1 on 5 matching bases. Germline V gene data show CDR1 as SQVTM and CDR2 as ANQGSEA. The CDR3 consists of 14 residues. Trimming stripped 7 bases from V and 1 base from J, with 16 bases between. CDR3 nucleotide sequence: TGCAGCGCGTATCGTCCGGACACCCAAGAGACCCAGTACTTC. Translating gives CSAYRPDTQETQYF.

The V call is TRBV5-1, the J call TRBJ1-6; TRBD1 matches 7 bases. The CDR3 has 19 amino acids. The germline CDR1 and CDR2 sequences are SGHRS and YFSETQ. After removal of 4 bases from V and 9 bases from J, the junction contained 22 bases not matched to a gene. The CDR3 sequence: CASSASPGQRLNLGSPLHF. For the CDR3, the DNA is TGCGCCAGCAGCGCAAGTCCGGGACAGCGATTAAATTTAGGTTCACCCCTCCACTTT.

About this clone: Additional DNA sequences in this sample encode the identical CDR3. The chain employs TRBV5-1 and TRBJ1-5; D not resolved. The ends were cut back, 0 bases at V and 1 base at J, with 8 bases in the middle. This CDR3 contains 15 residues. Looked up from germline, CDR1 is SGHRS and CDR2 is YFSETQ. The CDR3 region has the DNA TGCGCCAGCAGCTTGGGGGGAGACAGCAATCAGCCCCAGCATTTT. Translation: CASSLGGDSNQPQHF.

This chain uses TRBV4-3 with TRBJ1-2; D not resolved. V was trimmed by 0 bases and J by 6 bases, leaving 11 bases between them. CDR1 is LGHNA, CDR2 YSLEER, per germline. The CDR3 is 14 residues long. The DNA for the CDR3 is TGCGCCAGCAGCCAAGACGTCCGGGTTCATGGCTACACCTTC. It yields the protein CASSQDVRVHGYTF.

The V call is TRBV5-5, the J call TRBJ2-7, with D perhaps TRBD1 (5 bases). Germline V lookup: CDR1 SGHKS, CDR2 YYEKEE (reference sequence). Between the trimmed V and J ends, which lost 0 bases and 4 bases, there was a span of 8 bases. The CDR3 loop spans 13 amino acids. The CDR3 DNA sequence: TGTGCCAGCAGCTTGGATGGGGCTTACGAGCAGTACTTC. It is translated as CASSLDGAYEQYF.

The chain's CDR3 is CASRPRGQLNTEAFF. Written as DNA, the CDR3 is TGTGCCAGCAGGCCTCGGGGACAGCTGAACACTGAAGCTTTCTTT. The rearrangement uses TRBV5-6 and TRBJ1-1; 7 bases match TRBD1. CDR1 and CDR2 (germline): SGHDT, YYEEEE. V lost 5 bases and J lost 0; bases outside the gene matches: 7. This CDR3 contains 15 residues.

This sequence joins TRBV10-3 and TRBJ2-7; 8 positions agree with TRBD2. Germline V gene sequence: CDR1 ENHRY, CDR2 SYGVKD. This CDR3 is 15 amino acids long. V was clipped by 2 bases and J by 2 bases; unmatched bases: 5. This CDR3 is CAISEGAGGPYEQYF. CDR3 nucleotides: TGTGCCATCAGTGAGGGGGCGGGAGGCCCCTACGAGCAGTACTTC.

CDR3 sequence (DNA): TGTGCCAGCAGTGTTTGGCGGAGGACAGCTCACAATGAGCAGTTCTTC. Its protein product is CASSVWRRTAHNEQFF. The chain uses TRBV6-1 and TRBJ2-1, with D possibly being TRBD1 (6 bases). V shed 4 bases and J shed 5 bases, with 18 bases lying between them. CDR3 length: 16 amino acids. Germline-derived CDR1 and CDR2 are MNHNS and SASEGT.

The CDR3 loop is CASSGRQYNEQFF. Here the CDR3 DNA reads TGTGCCAGCAGTGGAAGACAGTACAATGAGCAGTTCTTC. The chain uses TRBV9 and TRBJ2-1; tentatively, D is TRBD1 (5 bases). The CDR3 has 13 residues. Trimming cost V 5 bases and J 4 bases, with 10 bases left between them. Germline CDR1 is SGDLS and CDR2 is YYNGEE.

The rearrangement uses TRBV27 and TRBJ2-7; 11 positions match TRBD2. The CDR3 runs 15 residues. Trimming cost V 6 bases and J 2 bases; bases outside gene matches: 6. CDR1 and CDR2 from the germline V gene are MNHEY and SMNVEV (reference sequence). The CDR3 coding sequence is TGTGCCAGCAGCGGGACTAGCGGCCCTGCCTACGAGCAGTACTTC. This codes for CASSGTSGPAYEQYF.

Written as DNA, the CDR3 is TGCAGCGTTGAACCGTTGGTGGGGAGCGGGGCCATAAACTATGGCTACACCTTC. As protein: CSVEPLVGSGAINYGYTF. The chain carries TRBV29-1 and TRBJ1-2; tentatively, D is TRBD1 (5 bases). CDR3 length: 18 residues. Germline V gives CDR1 SQVTM, CDR2 ANQGSEA. V lost 2 bases, J lost 2 bases, and 24 bases lay in between.